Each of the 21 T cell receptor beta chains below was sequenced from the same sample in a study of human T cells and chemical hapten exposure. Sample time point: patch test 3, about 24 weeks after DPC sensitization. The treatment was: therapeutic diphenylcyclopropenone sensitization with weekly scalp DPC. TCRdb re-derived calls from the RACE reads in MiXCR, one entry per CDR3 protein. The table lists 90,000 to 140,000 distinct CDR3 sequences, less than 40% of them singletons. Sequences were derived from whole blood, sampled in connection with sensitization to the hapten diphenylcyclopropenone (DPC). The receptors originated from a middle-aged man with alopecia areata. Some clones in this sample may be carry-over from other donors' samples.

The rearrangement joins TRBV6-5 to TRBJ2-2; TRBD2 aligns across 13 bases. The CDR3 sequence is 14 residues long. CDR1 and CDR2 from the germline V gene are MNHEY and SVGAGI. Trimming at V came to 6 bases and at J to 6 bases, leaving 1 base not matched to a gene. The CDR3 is CASSGLAGAGELFF. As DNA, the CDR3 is TGTGCCAGCAGCGGACTAGCGGGAGCCGGGGAGCTGTTTTTT.

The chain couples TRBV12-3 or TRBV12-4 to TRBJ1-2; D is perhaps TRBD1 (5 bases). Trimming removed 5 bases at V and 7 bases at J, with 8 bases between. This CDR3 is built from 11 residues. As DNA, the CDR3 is TGTGCCAGCAGTCGACAGTTTGGCTACACCTTC. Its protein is CASSRQFGYTF.

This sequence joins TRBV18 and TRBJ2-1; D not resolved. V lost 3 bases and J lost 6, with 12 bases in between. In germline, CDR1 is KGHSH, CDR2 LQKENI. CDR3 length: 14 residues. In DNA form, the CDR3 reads TGTGCCAGCTCACCCGGGTCAGCGTCCAATGAGCAGTTCTTC. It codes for CASSPGSASNEQFF.

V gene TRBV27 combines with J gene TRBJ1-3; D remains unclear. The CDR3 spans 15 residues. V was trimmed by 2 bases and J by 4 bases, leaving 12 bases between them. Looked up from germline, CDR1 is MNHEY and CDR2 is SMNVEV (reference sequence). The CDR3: CASSLNWMRGNTIYF. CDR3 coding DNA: TGTGCCAGCAGTTTAAACTGGATGAGAGGAAACACCATATATTTT.

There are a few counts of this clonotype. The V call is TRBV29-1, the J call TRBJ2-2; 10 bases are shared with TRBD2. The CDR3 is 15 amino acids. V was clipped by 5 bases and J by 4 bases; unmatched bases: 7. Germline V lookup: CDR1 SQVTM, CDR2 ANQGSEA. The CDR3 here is CSVKSSGSVTGELFF. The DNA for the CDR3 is TGCAGCGTTAAGTCTAGCGGGAGTGTCACCGGGGAGCTGTTTTTT.

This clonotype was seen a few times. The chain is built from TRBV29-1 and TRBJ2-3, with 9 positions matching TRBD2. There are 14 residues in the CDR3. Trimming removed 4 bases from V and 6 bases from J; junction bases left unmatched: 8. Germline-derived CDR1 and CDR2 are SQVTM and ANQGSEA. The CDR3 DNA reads TGCAGCGTTGTTGCGGGAGGGCCGTCCGATACGCAGTATTTT. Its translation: CSVVAGGPSDTQYF.

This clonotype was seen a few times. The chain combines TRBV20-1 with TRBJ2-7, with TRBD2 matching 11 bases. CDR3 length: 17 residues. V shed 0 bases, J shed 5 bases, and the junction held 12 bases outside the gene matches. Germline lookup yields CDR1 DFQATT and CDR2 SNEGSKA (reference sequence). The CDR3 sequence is CSARDTRLAGGHHEQYF. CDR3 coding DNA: TGCAGTGCTAGAGATACTCGGCTAGCGGGGGGCCACCACGAGCAGTACTTC.

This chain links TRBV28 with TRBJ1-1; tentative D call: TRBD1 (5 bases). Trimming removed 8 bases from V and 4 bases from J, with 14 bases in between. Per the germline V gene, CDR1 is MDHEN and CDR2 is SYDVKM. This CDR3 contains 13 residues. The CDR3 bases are TGTGCCAGCTTGGGCAGGGAGGGCACTGAAGCTTTCTTT. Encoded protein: CASLGREGTEAFF.

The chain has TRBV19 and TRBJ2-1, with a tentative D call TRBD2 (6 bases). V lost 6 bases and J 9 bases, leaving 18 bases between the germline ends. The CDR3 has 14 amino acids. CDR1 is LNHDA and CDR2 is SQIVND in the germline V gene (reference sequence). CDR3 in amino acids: CASRTGLARPEQFF. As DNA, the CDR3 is TGTGCCAGTAGAACGGGGCTAGCGCGCCCTGAGCAGTTCTTC.

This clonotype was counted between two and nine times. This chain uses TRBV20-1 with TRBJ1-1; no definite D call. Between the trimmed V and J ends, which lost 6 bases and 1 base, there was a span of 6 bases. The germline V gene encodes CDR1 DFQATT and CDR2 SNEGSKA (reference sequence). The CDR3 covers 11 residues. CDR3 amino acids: CSARRNTEAFF. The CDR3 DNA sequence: TGCAGTGCCAGAAGGAACACTGAAGCTTTCTTT.

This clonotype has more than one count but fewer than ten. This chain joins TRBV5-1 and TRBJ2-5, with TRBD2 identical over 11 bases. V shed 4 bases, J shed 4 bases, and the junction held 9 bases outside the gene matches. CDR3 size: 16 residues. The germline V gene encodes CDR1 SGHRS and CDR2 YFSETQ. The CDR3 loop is CASSQRVAGGGETQYF. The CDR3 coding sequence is TGCGCCAGCAGCCAGCGAGTAGCGGGAGGGGGAGAGACCCAGTACTTC.

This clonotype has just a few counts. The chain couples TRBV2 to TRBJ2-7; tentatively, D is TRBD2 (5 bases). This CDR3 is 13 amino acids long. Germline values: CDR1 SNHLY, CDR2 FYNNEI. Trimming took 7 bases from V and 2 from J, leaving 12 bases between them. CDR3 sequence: CASKKDGAYEQYV. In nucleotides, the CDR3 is TGTGCCAGCAAGAAAGACGGGGCCTACGAGCAGTACGTC.

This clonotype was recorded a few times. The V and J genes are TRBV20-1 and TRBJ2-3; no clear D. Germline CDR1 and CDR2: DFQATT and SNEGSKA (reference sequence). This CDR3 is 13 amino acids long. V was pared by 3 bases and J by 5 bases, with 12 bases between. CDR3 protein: CSASVRVVDTQYF. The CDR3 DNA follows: TGCAGTGCTAGCGTGCGAGTGGTAGATACGCAGTATTTT.

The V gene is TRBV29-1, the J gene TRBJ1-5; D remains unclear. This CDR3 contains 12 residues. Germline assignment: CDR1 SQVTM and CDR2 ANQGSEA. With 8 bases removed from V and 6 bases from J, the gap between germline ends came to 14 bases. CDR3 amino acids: CSTGEGTQPQHF. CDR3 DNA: TGCAGCACTGGGGAGGGTACTCAGCCCCAGCATTTT.

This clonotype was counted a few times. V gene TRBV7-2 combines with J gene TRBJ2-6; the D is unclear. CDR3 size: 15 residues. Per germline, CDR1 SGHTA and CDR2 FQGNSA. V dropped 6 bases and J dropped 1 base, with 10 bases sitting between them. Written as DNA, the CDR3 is TGTGCCAGCAGTCCACAAGCGTCTGGGGCCAACGTCCTGACTTTC. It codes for CASSPQASGANVLTF. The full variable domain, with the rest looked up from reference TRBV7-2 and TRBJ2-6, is GAGVSQSPSNKVTEKGKDVELRCDPISGHTALYWYRQSLGQGLEFLIYFQGNSAPDKSGLPSDRFSAERTGGSVSTLTIQRTQQEDSAVYLCASSPQASGANVLTFGAGSRLTVL.

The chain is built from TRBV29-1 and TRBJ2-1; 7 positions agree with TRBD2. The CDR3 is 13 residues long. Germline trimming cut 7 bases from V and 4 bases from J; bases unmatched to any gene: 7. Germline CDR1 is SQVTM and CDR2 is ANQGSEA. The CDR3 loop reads CSAKRGVYNEQFF. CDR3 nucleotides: TGCAGCGCTAAACGGGGGGTTTACAATGAGCAGTTCTTC.

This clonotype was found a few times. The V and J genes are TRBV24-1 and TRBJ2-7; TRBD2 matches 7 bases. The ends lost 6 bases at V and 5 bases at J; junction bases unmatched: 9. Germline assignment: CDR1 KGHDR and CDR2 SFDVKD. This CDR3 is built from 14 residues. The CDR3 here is CATSMVGGLNEQYV. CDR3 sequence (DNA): TGTGCCACCAGTATGGTGGGAGGGCTGAACGAGCAGTACGTC.

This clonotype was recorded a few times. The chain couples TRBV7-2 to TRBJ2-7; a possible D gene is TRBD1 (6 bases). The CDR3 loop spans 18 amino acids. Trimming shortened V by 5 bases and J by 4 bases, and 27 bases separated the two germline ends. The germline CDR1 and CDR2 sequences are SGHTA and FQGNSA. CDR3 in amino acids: CASSKKGGSGEPQYEQYF. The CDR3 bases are TGTGCCAGCAGCAAAAAAGGTGGTTCAGGGGAGCCACAGTACGAGCAGTACTTC.

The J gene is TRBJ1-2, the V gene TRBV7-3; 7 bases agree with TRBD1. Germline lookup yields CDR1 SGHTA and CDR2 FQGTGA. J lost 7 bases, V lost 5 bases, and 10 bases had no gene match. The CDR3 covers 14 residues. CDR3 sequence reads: CASSPRAGGSGYTF. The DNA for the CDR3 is TGTGCCAGCAGCCCCAGGGCAGGGGGGAGTGGCTACACCTTC.

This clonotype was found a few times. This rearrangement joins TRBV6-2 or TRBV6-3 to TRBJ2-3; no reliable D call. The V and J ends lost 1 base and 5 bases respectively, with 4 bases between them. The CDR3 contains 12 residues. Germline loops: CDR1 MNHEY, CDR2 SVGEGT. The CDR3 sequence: CASSYLGDTQYF. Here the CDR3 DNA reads TGTGCCAGCAGTTACTTGGGAGATACGCAGTATTTT.

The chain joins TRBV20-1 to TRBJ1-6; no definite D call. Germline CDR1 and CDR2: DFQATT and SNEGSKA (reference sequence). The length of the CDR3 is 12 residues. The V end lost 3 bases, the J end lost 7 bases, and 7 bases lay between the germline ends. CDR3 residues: CSARTGNSPLHF. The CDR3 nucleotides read TGCAGTGCTAGGACGGGGAATTCACCCCTCCACTTT.